This T cell receptor beta chain was captured in a study of blood T cell repertoires in COVID-19. Across the whole study: Researchers got acute and convalescent COVID-19 samples from the United States, Italy and Spain.

Per the authors' pipeline: Using reference gene primer amplification, nucleated cell counts were estimated. Data came from immunoSEQ multiplex PCR; TCRdb stores just in-frame clones and leaves some out. The DNA was the basis for D and trimming; V, J and clone size are from that table. The sample has about 400,000 clones; approximately 90% are singletons. The CDR3 consists of 13 residues. CDR1 SGHTA and CDR2 FQGNSA come from the germline V gene. With 4 bases removed from V and 3 bases from J, the gap between germline ends came to 6 bases. The receptor was derived from a woman under 40 with active or convalescent COVID-19. Material for sequencing was peripheral blood. The gene calls are TRBV7-2 and TRBJ2-2; unclear D gene. CDR3 DNA: TGTGCCAGCAGCTCCACTGACACCGGGGAGCTGTTTTTT. Protein: CASSSTDTGELFF.